Listed below are T cell receptor beta chains from one sample, sequenced in a study of T cell repertoires in cytomegalovirus infection. Using its own MiXCR run on the reads, TCRdb lists one record per CDR3 protein. Found here are some 150,000 distinct CDR3 sequences, about 6% of them singletons; the top ten hold 18%. Sequenced: PBMCs. These receptors came from a human donor in good health (CMV status not recorded). Some clones in this sample may be carry-over from other donors' samples. CDR3s leave out the opening cysteine and the closing phenylalanine or tryptophan. The size field is filled for only some rows; it gives once, few, many or a size class.

v_gene: TRBV7-3; abundance: many; CDR3aa: ASSLVGGSTEAF
v_gene: TRBV10-3; abundance: many; CDR3aa: AIRTEGYPDTQY
v_gene: TRBV7-6; abundance: few; CDR3aa: ASSFFQETQY
v_gene: TRBV7-6; abundance: many; CDR3aa: ASSLGRTGGHSPLH
v_gene: TRBV7-3; abundance: many; CDR3aa: ASSLIGGEGYGYT
v_gene: TRBV20-1; abundance: many; CDR3aa: SARRLAVSEFTDTQY
v_gene: TRBV20-1; abundance: few; CDR3aa: SARVQNTDTQY
v_gene: TRBV25-1; abundance: many; CDR3aa: ASSEDGGTGRVTDTQY
v_gene: TRBV4-3; abundance: many; CDR3aa: ASSQVTGSLGNSPLH
v_gene: TRBV20-1; abundance: few; CDR3aa: SATQDGTYGYT
v_gene: TRBV19; abundance: NA; CDR3aa: ASSFRDRSGELF
v_gene: TRBV5-8; abundance: NA; CDR3aa: ASSLAQLGISPLH
v_gene: TRBV19; abundance: many; CDR3aa: ASSTGRPILAGYT
v_gene: TRBV7-2; abundance: many; CDR3aa: ASSAVTGQNTEAF
v_gene: TRBV7-2; abundance: many; CDR3aa: ASSPLPGTAPNQPQH
v_gene: TRBV28; abundance: NA; CDR3aa: SSSSLRGTQY
v_gene: TRBV30; abundance: few; CDR3aa: AWRLMTGVNTEAF
v_gene: TRBV4-2; abundance: many; CDR3aa: ASSFTWGNQPQH
v_gene: TRBV7-2; abundance: many; CDR3aa: ASSLRGQGAVSNQPQH
v_gene: TRBV6-2/TRBV6-3; abundance: many; CDR3aa: ASRAYTGRSTEAF
v_gene: TRBV7-3; abundance: many; CDR3aa: ASSLTPGRFTNPSLAQFYNEQF
v_gene: TRBV29-1; abundance: NA; CDR3aa: SVRQGAATEAF
v_gene: TRBV11-3; abundance: NA; CDR3aa: ASSIDTSNTGELF
v_gene: TRBV7-9; abundance: many; CDR3aa: ASSILTGGMNYGYT
v_gene: TRBV9; abundance: many; CDR3aa: ASSAGLAGGEDTQY
v_gene: TRBV7-9; abundance: once; CDR3aa: ASSSLEGPGETQY
v_gene: TRBV20-1; abundance: many; CDR3aa: SADRGGYSGNTIY
v_gene: TRBV19; abundance: many; CDR3aa: ASKSDTLPNTDTQY
v_gene: TRBV4-1; abundance: many; CDR3aa: ASSQVASGGLYNEQF
v_gene: TRBV29-1; abundance: many; CDR3aa: SVEGPGTGGTYEQY